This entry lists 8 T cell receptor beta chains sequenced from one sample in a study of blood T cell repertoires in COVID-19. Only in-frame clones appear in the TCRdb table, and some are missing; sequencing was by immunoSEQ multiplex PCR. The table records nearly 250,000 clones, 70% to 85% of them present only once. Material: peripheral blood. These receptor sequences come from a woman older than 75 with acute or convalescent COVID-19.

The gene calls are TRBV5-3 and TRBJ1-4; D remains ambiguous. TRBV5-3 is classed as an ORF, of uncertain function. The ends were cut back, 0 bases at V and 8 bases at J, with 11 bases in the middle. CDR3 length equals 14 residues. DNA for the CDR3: TGTGCCAGAAGCTTGGGAGGGCGTAGAGAAAAACTGTTTTTT. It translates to CARSLGGRREKLFF.

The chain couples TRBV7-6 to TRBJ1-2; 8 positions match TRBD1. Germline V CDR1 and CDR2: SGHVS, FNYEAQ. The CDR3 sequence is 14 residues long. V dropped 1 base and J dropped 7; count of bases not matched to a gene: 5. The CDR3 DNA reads TGTGCCAGCAGCTTAGGACAGGGGTCTGGTGGCTACACCTTC. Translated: CASSLGQGSGGYTF.

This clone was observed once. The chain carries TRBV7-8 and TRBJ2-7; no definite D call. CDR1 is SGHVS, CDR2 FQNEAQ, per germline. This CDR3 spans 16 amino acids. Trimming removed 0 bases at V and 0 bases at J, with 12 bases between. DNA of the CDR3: TGTGCCAGCAGCTTAGCCCCCGGGTTGGGCTCCTACGAGCAGTACTTC. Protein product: CASSLAPGLGSYEQYF. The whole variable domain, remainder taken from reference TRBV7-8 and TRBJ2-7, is GAGVSQSPRYKVAKRGQDVALRCDPISGHVSLFWYQQALGQGPEFLTYFQNEAQLDKSGLPSDRFFAERPEGSVSTLKIQRTQQEDSAVYLCASSLAPGLGSYEQYFGPGTRLTVT.

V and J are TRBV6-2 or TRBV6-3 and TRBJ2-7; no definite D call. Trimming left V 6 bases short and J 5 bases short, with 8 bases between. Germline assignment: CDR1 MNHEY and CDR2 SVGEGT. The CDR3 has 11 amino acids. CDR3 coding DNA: TGTGCCAGCAGCCGAGAGGACGAGCAGTACTTC. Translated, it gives CASSREDEQYF.

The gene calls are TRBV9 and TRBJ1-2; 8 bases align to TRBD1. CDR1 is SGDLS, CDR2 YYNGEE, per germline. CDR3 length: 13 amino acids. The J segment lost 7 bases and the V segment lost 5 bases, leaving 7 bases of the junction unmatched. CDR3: CASRSQGATGYTF. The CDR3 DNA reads TGTGCCAGCAGATCCCAGGGGGCAACTGGCTACACCTTC.

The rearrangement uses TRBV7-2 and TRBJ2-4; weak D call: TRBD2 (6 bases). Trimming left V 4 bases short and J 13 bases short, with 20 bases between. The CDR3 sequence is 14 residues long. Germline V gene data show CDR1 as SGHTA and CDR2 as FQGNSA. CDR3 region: CASSSVIGGTPQYF. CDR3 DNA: TGTGCCAGCAGCTCAGTAATTGGGGGGACCCCACAGTACTTC.

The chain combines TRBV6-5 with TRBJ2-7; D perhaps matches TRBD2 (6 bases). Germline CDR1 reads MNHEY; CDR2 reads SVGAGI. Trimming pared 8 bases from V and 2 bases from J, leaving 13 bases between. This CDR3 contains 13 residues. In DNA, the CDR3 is TGTGCCAGCCTAGCGATTATTACCTACGAGCAGTACTTC. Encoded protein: CASLAIITYEQYF.

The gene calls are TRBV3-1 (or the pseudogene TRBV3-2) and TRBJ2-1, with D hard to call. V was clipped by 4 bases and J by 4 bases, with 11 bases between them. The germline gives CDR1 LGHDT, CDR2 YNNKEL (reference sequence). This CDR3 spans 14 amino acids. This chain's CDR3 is CASSPTPNYNEQFF. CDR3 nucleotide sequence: TGTGCCAGCAGCCCAACTCCCAATTACAATGAGCAGTTCTTC.